The clone carrying this T cell receptor beta chain was recorded once. Its antigen is unknown. The data were obtained in a study of cytomegalovirus exposure and HLA in healthy donors. Findings and caveats of the study: About 90% or about 30% of the time was how often most TCR beta V segments were productive, according to an earlier analysis. Analyzed later, most CMV-associated TCR beta chains appeared HLA-restricted. A later analysis showed TCR association rates differing by HLA locus, peaking at DRB1 and lowest at HLA-C. Presence/absence analyses assumed roughly uniform sequencing depth across donors, which may not hold.

This CDR3 is 14 amino acids long. V lost 2 bases, J lost 2 bases, and 2 bases stayed unmatched. CDR1 and CDR2 from the germline V gene are SGHNT and YYREEE (reference sequence). Researchers ran the PCR with 60 Vbeta and 13 Jbeta primers. The protocol was immunoSEQ multiplex PCR, while the TCRdb copy is restricted to in-frame clones and leaves out a portion. The sample contains 150,000 to 200,000 clones, approximately 67% of which appear only once. The sample consisted of PBMCs. This clonotype was sampled from a woman aged 18-29 years in good health and CMV-seropositive. The genes are TRBV5-4 and TRBJ2-5; 8 bases match TRBD2. This CDR3 is CASSFGLAQETQYF. CDR3 DNA: TGTGCCAGCAGCTTCGGACTAGCTCAAGAGACCCAGTACTTC.